These T cell receptor beta chains were read from a single sample in a study of blood T cell repertoires in COVID-19. The assay was immunoSEQ multiplex PCR, and TCRdb's table has in-frame clones only and misses some. This sample has over 95,000 clones; 88% occur once, and the top ten carry 8% to 9.5%. Input material: peripheral blood. The receptors stem from a woman aged 65 to 85 who had recovered from COVID-19. CDR3s include the opening cysteine and the closing phenylalanine or tryptophan. The D gene is left open where the match is weak. Clone sizes are given selectively: once, few, many, or a class where the clone is expanded.

j_gene | v_gene | d_gene | abundance | CDR3nt | CDR3aa
TRBJ1-4 | TRBV6-6 | - | - | TGTGCCAGCAATGGCGGGGAATATGAAAAACTGTTTTTT | CASNGGEYEKLFF
TRBJ2-7 | TRBV6-5 | TRBD1 | - | TGTGCCAGCAGTTTCAACAGGGGCACCTACGAGCAGTACTTC | CASSFNRGTYEQYF
TRBJ2-5 | TRBV6-2/TRBV6-3 | - | - | TGTGCCAGCAGTTACGGGCAGGGGGGTGTGACCCAGTACTTC | CASSYGQGGVTQYF
TRBJ1-2 | TRBV5-4 | TRBD1 | - | TGTGCCAGCAGCCTACCCGGGACAGGGGTAAACTATGGCTACACCTTC | CASSLPGTGVNYGYTF
TRBJ2-1 | TRBV30 | - | - | TGTGCCTGGAGGCGGTACTCCTACAATGAGCAGTTCTTC | CAWRRYSYNEQFF
TRBJ2-7 | TRBV19 | - | - | TGTGCCAGTAGTAAAATTGTCGGCAGGGACTACGAGCAGTACTTC | CASSKIVGRDYEQYF
TRBJ2-5 | TRBV7-9 | TRBD1 | - | TGTGCCAGCAGCCCGGACAGGCACCAAGAGACCCAGTACTTC | CASSPDRHQETQYF
TRBJ2-2 | TRBV5-4 | - | - | TGTGCCAGCAGCTTGTCGGTAAACACCGGGGAGCTGTTTTTT | CASSLSVNTGELFF
TRBJ2-2 | TRBV18 | TRBD1 | - | TGTGCCAGCTCACCCGACAGGGGATGGGACACCGGGGAGCTGTTTTTT | CASSPDRGWDTGELFF
TRBJ2-3 | TRBV28 | - | - | TGTGCCAGCAGTTTTGCGCGGGCCCGCAGGGATACGCAGTATTTT | CASSFARARRDTQYF
TRBJ2-1 | TRBV18 | TRBD2 | - | TGTGCCAGCTCACCGGGACAGGGAGCTAGCGGGAGGGCTTGGCAGTTCTTC | CASSPGQGASGRAWQFF
TRBJ1-4 | TRBV29-1 | TRBD1 | - | TGCAGCGCGCAGGGGGCAACTAATGAAAAACTGTTTTTT | CSAQGATNEKLFF
TRBJ2-6 | TRBV4-3 | - | - | TGCGCCAGCAGCCAAGAAACAGGGTCGACTGGGGCCAACGTCCTGACTTTC | CASSQETGSTGANVLTF
TRBJ2-3 | TRBV19 | TRBD2 | - | TGTGCCAGTAGTGCCCGAACTCTTAGCGGGAGGGCGTCTGGCACAGATACGCAGTATTTT | CASSARTLSGRASGTDTQYF
TRBJ1-3 | TRBV28 | - | once | TGTGCCAGCAGTTTACCCGGGAGGGCCGGAAACACCATATATTTT | CASSLPGRAGNTIYF
TRBJ2-3 | TRBV5-8 | - | - | TGTGCCAGCAGCTTCCAGGGACTCACAGATACGCAGTATTTT | CASSFQGLTDTQYF
TRBJ1-3 | TRBV4-3 | - | - | TGCGCCAGCAGCCAAGAATGGGGGGCTGGAAACACCATATATTTT | CASSQEWGAGNTIYF
TRBJ1-6 | TRBV5-1 | TRBD1 | - | TGCGCCAGCAGCTTCCGGGACAGGGGTAATTCACCCCTCCACTTT | CASSFRDRGNSPLHF
TRBJ2-5 | TRBV28 | TRBD1 | - | TGTGCCAGCAGTTTAGTGGGACAGGGCCAAGAGACCCAGTACTTC | CASSLVGQGQETQYF
TRBJ1-2 | TRBV4-2 | TRBD1 | - | TGTGCCAGCAGCCAAGATCGAGGACAGGGGGCTTATGGCTACACCTTC | CASSQDRGQGAYGYTF
TRBJ1-1 | TRBV5-5 | - | once | TGTGCCAGCAGCTTGATGCAGGTTAGGCGGGAGAGGGCTTTCTTT | CASSLMQVRRERAFF
TRBJ2-3 | TRBV4-2 | TRBD2 | - | TGTGCCAGCAGCCAAGATCTTAGCGGGGGCTACACAGATACGCAGTATTTT | CASSQDLSGGYTDTQYF
TRBJ2-5 | TRBV5-1 | TRBD2 | - | TGCGCCAGCAGCTCCCCAACTAGCGGGATTCAAGAGACCCAGTACTTC | CASSSPTSGIQETQYF
TRBJ2-3 | TRBV28 | TRBD1 | - | TGTGCCAGCAGGTCGGGACAGTACACAGATACGCAGTATTTT | CASRSGQYTDTQYF
TRBJ2-1 | TRBV24-1 | - | once | TGTGCCACCAGTGATTTTGGGCAGTACAATGAGCAGTTCTTC | CATSDFGQYNEQFF
TRBJ2-3 | TRBV5-6 | TRBD1 | - | TGTGCCAGCCGCACCACCGGGACAGGGTTCACAGATACGCAGTATTTT | CASRTTGTGFTDTQYF
TRBJ1-1 | TRBV28 | - | - | TGTGCCAGCAGTTTGGCAGGGATCACTGAAGCTTTCTTT | CASSLAGITEAFF
TRBJ1-3 | TRBV5-1 | - | - | TGCGCCAGCAGCTTGGAGTTACAGGGATCTGAGGGCACCATATATTTT | CASSLELQGSEGTIYF
TRBJ2-5 | TRBV7-9 | - | few | TGTGCCAGCGGGGCAGGGAAGGAGACCCAGTACTTC | CASGAGKETQYF
TRBJ2-3 | TRBV11-2 | - | - | TGTGCCAGCAGCTTATGGAGGGATACGCAGTATTTT | CASSLWRDTQYF
TRBJ1-1 | TRBV6-2/TRBV6-3 | - | - | TGTGCCAGCAGTTACGGGACCAGGGGGAACACTGAAGCTTTCTTT | CASSYGTRGNTEAFF
TRBJ1-2 | TRBV7-2 | - | - | TGTGCCAGCAGCTTAGCACAGGCGACCTATGGCTACACCTTC | CASSLAQATYGYTF